This TCR beta chain emerged from a study of identical twins. The CDR3 loop spans 14 amino acids. Trimming cost V 5 bases and J 1 base, with 9 bases left between them. Germline CDR1 is SGHTA and CDR2 is FQGNSA. Study results and limitations: Abundant beta clonotypes from cord blood bore fewer insertions; memory repertoires lacked this pattern. Models underpredicted monozygotic twin sharing of out-of-frame TCR alpha.

In its sample, this clonotype was seen many times. The antigen remains undetermined. MiXCR was run by TCRdb on the 5' RACE reads, yielding one entry per CDR3 protein. Here the sample spans about 300,000 distinct CDR3 sequences, about 12% being singletons. The same data also went into a second study, on yellow fever vaccine responses in identical twins.

Material: CD8+ T cells sorted from blood. This rearrangement joins TRBV7-2 to TRBJ2-1, with D unclear. The source is a woman aged 18-35 years in good health. The CDR3 loop reads CASSVTVSYNEQFF. DNA for the CDR3: TGTGCCAGCAGCGTGACGGTTTCCTACAATGAGCAGTTCTTC.